The 6 T cell receptor beta chains listed next were all sequenced from one sample in a study of shared clonotypes between healthy human individuals. Only in-frame clones appear in the TCRdb table, and some are missing; sequencing was by immunoSEQ multiplex PCR. The sample includes about 2 million clones, about 95% of them seen just once. Naive-designated CD8 cells lacked CD45RO, were positively enriched for CCR7, and omitted terminally differentiated effector memory CD45RA+ cells. The sequenced sample was naive CD8+ T cells sorted from blood. The receptors shown here come from a man younger than 35 in good health.

V and J are TRBV28 and TRBJ2-5; 9 bases are shared with TRBD1. This CDR3 comprises 15 residues. Trimming cost V 5 bases and J 4 bases; bases outside gene matches: 8. CDR1 is MDHEN, CDR2 SYDVKM, per germline. CDR3 loop: CASSPLGQGAETQYF. In DNA, the CDR3 is TGTGCCAGCAGTCCTCTGGGACAGGGCGCAGAGACCCAGTACTTC.

This chain joins TRBV14 and TRBJ1-4; D is uncertain. This CDR3 contains 15 residues. The V end lost 4 bases, the J end lost 0 bases, and 9 bases lay between the germline ends. From germline, CDR1 is SGHDN and CDR2 FVKESK. This CDR3 is CASSPLAATNEKLFF. The CDR3 nucleotides are TGTGCCAGCAGCCCCCTGGCTGCAACTAATGAAAAACTGTTTTTT.

This chain uses TRBV9 with TRBJ1-4, with 8 bases identical to TRBD1. Unmatched junction bases numbered 1, after V lost 3 bases and J lost 3 bases. Germline CDR1 SGDLS, CDR2 YYNGEE. The CDR3 is 14 amino acids. The CDR3 DNA sequence: TGTGCCAGCAGCGCACAGGGGGCTAATGAAAAACTGTTTTTT. Translating gives CASSAQGANEKLFF.

This clone was detected only a few times. The chain links TRBV14 to TRBJ2-7, with D possibly called TRBD1 or TRBD2 (5 bases each). With 1 base removed from V and 6 bases from J, the gap between germline ends came to 19 bases. CDR1 and CDR2 from the germline V gene are SGHDN and FVKESK. The CDR3 extends over 16 amino acids. CDR3 region: CASSQALDILGSEQYF. The CDR3 bases are TGTGCCAGCAGCCAAGCCTTGGACATCCTGGGGAGCGAGCAGTACTTC.

J is TRBJ2-3 and V is TRBV7-9; 10 bases are shared with TRBD1. Germline CDR1 SEHNR, CDR2 FQNEAQ (reference sequence). The CDR3 spans 16 residues. V shed 5 bases, J shed 5 bases, and the junction held 10 bases outside the gene matches. DNA of the CDR3: TGTGCCAGCAGCCCTACTCGGGGGACAGGGGTAGATACGCAGTATTTT. Residues: CASSPTRGTGVDTQYF.

For this clone: Other DNA sequences of this sample code for an identical CDR3. The gene calls are TRBV27 and TRBJ1-5, with a weak D call TRBD1 (6 bases). The V and J ends lost 5 bases and 4 bases respectively, with 12 bases between them. The CDR3 has 14 residues. Germline values: CDR1 MNHEY, CDR2 SMNVEV (reference sequence). The CDR3 region is CASSPQGSNQPQHF. DNA of the CDR3: TGTGCCAGCAGTCCACAGGGATCTAATCAGCCCCAGCATTTT.